This TCR beta chain is from a study of blood T cell repertoires in COVID-19. Study context: COVID-19 samples, acute and convalescent, were from the United States, Italy and Spain. T cells, B-cell-depleted T cells, or PBMCs supplied cDNA or gDNA.

Per the original data handling: Reference gene primers were amplified, and this amplification served to estimate nucleated cell counts. Here immunoSEQ multiplex PCR was the method, and the copy in TCRdb shows in-frame clones only, minus some. V and J calls and clone size are given by that table; D and trimming were obtained from the DNA. Among roughly 100,000 clones listed, 82% were seen once. The CDR3 length is 14 residues. Germline V gene data show CDR1 as WNHNN and CDR2 as SYGVQD (reference sequence). Losses at the gene ends were 5 bases for V and 3 bases for J; bases not matched to a gene: 4. Input material: peripheral blood. This TCR came from a woman of 80 years or more with acute or convalescent COVID-19. The chain is built from TRBV10-1 and TRBJ2-1, with 7 bases fitting TRBD2. CDR3 bases: TGCGCCAGCAGTATTGCGGGAGACTACAATGAGCAGTTCTTC. Its translation is CASSIAGDYNEQFF.